This TCR beta chain was sequenced for a study of OX40 agonist ivuxolimab in advanced cancers. Overall study: Patients were dosed intravenously with ivuxolimab at 0.01 to 10 mg/kg every 2 weeks. The mean age was approximately 60 years, ranging from about 23 to 79, with roughly four fifths of participants male. Enrollees could have had prior anti-PD-1, anti-PD-L1 or anti-CTLA-4 therapy, which roughly 40% had received.

The V gene's germline CDR1 is MNHEY and CDR2 SVGAGI. V was clipped by 9 bases and J by 0 bases, with 11 bases between them. The CDR3 spans 13 residues. Assay used: immunoSEQ multiplex PCR; TCRdb lists only in-frame clones, some missing. The sample lists over 65,000 clones; roughly 84% were seen once. Sampling times: baseline, cycle 4 day 1, cycle 7 day 1. V usage is TRBV6-5 and J usage is TRBJ1-2, with no clear D. This specimen was CD4+ or CD8+ T cells sorted from blood, taken in a trial of the OX40 agonist ivuxolimab. The sequence was obtained from an adult with an advanced solid tumor such as melanoma, head and neck, liver or kidney cancer. In DNA form, the CDR3 reads TGTGCCAGTACGAGGGAGACTAACTATGGCTACACCTTC. It codes for CASTRETNYGYTF.